These T cell receptor beta chains were read from a single sample in a study of blood T cells in healthy people across ages. TCRdb fed the 5' RACE reads into MiXCR, producing one record per CDR3 protein. The sample comprises 900,000 to 950,000 distinct CDR3 sequences, about 28% of which are singletons, and roughly 10% rests with the top ten. Separately, the same data were catalogued under a study of T cells of mothers and their children.

The material sequenced was blood. These receptors were obtained from a woman aged 40 to 50 in good health. Each CDR3 is given with its conserved first and last residue. The order of the fields is V gene, J gene, clone size, D gene, CDR3 protein, CDR3 DNA. D genes are given only for firm matches. The size of a clone is reported for some rows only, either as once, few or many, or as a class for expanded clones.

>TRBV5-1|TRBJ1-1|once|.
CASSLAGIGEAFF
TGCGCCAGCAGCTTGGCCGGGATCGGTGAAGCTTTCTTT
>TRBV5-1|TRBJ2-3|.|.
CASSFRQQSTDMQYF
TGCGCCAGCAGCTTTCGACAGCAAAGCACAGATATGCAGTATTTT
>TRBV28|TRBJ2-1|few|TRBD1
CAGRLRGQGVNEQFF
TGTGCCGGCCGCCTGAGGGGACAGGGGGTCAATGAGCAGTTCTTC
>TRBV27|TRBJ2-7|many|TRBD1
CASSPTGGQYEQYF
TGTGCCAGCAGTCCGACAGGGGGCCAGTACGAGCAGTACTTC
>TRBV29-1|TRBJ2-7|many|.
CSVELFAQGNEQYF
TGCAGCGTTGAATTGTTTGCACAGGGCAACGAGCAGTACTTC
>TRBV28|TRBJ2-7|few|.
CASSSPVVSYEQYF
TGTGCCAGCAGTTCCCCGGTCGTCTCCTACGAGCAGTACTTC
>TRBV20-1|TRBJ2-1|few|TRBD2
CSARAYGGASVNNEQFF
TGCAGTGCTAGGGCTTACGGGGGGGCTTCAGTCAACAATGAGCAGTTCTTC
>TRBV6-6|TRBJ1-5|.|TRBD1
CASRDRVGDRPQHF
TGTGCCAGCAGGGACAGGGTAGGTGACCGGCCCCAGCATTTT
>TRBV28|TRBJ2-7|many|.
CASSSPPGDEQYF
TGTGCCAGCAGTTCACCACCCGGGGACGAGCAGTACTTC
>TRBV18|TRBJ1-1|.|TRBD1
CASSPPGQGFTEAFF
TGTGCCAGCTCCCCGCCTGGACAGGGGTTCACTGAAGCTTTCTTT
>TRBV18|TRBJ2-1|.|.
CASSPPVGNEQFF
TGTGCCAGCTCACCACCTGTAGGAAATGAGCAGTTCTTC
>TRBV24-1|TRBJ2-7|.|.
CATSDTTGEQYF
TGTGCCACCAGTGATACAACGGGAGAGCAGTACTTC
>TRBV28|TRBJ2-7|.|.
CASSKAPLGEQYF
TGTGCCAGCAGCAAAGCGCCCTTGGGCGAGCAGTACTTC
>TRBV10-3|TRBJ2-2|.|.
CAIRSGGAGELFF
TGTGCCATCAGATCAGGGGGGGCCGGGGAGCTGTTTTTT
>TRBV7-2|TRBJ1-2|few|.
CASSQEKRAYGYTF
TGTGCCAGCAGCCAAGAAAAGAGGGCCTATGGCTACACCTTC
>TRBV12-3/TRBV12-4|TRBJ2-1|.|.
CASSSRGLGENNEQFF
TGTGCCAGCAGTTCGCGGGGCCTAGGGGAAAACAATGAGCAGTTCTTC
>TRBV18|TRBJ2-5|.|TRBD2
CASSPRLAVGGETQYF
TGTGCCAGCTCACCACGACTAGCGGTCGGAGGGGAGACCCAGTACTTC
>TRBV7-2|TRBJ2-1|.|TRBD2
CAGSLRLAGGHEQFF
TGTGCCGGCAGCTTAAGACTAGCGGGGGGCCATGAGCAGTTCTTC
>TRBV4-1|TRBJ2-7|.|.
CASSFQDLNPYEQYF
TGCGCCAGCAGTTTCCAGGACCTTAACCCCTACGAGCAGTACTTC
>TRBV7-9|TRBJ1-5|many|.
CASSEDSYNQPQHF
TGTGCCAGCAGCGAGGACAGCTACAATCAGCCCCAGCATTTT
>TRBV5-1|TRBJ2-3|.|TRBD1
CASSWTPKWDRGRGTDTQYF
TGCGCCAGCAGCTGGACTCCGAAATGGGACAGGGGGCGCGGCACAGATACGCAGTATTTT
>TRBV12-3/TRBV12-4|TRBJ1-5|.|TRBD1
CASSRRQGLNQPQHF
TGTGCCAGCAGTCGGAGACAGGGGCTCAATCAGCCCCAGCATTTT
>TRBV20-1|TRBJ2-3|.|TRBD2
CSAEPLIGTSGGLRGDTQYF
TGCAGTGCTGAGCCCCTTATTGGGACTAGCGGAGGTCTACGAGGAGATACGCAGTATTTT
>TRBV12-3/TRBV12-4|TRBJ2-3|few|.
CASAGSTDTQYF
TGTGCCAGCGCTGGTAGCACAGATACGCAGTATTTT
>TRBV5-1|TRBJ2-1|few|TRBD1
CASSLGGTGPGNEQFF
TGCGCCAGCAGCTTGGGGGGGACAGGACCAGGCAATGAGCAGTTCTTC
>TRBV28|TRBJ1-4|.|.
CASSLSFGNEKLFF
TGTGCCAGCAGTTTAAGCTTCGGTAATGAAAAACTGTTTTTT
>TRBV7-2|TRBJ2-3|.|TRBD1
CASRKGATDTQYF
TGTGCCAGCAGGAAGGGGGCGACAGATACGCAGTATTTT
>TRBV7-6|TRBJ2-2|.|.
CASSLRYGKNTGELFF
TGTGCCAGCAGCTTACGATACGGGAAGAACACCGGGGAGCTGTTTTTT
>TRBV24-1|TRBJ1-2|.|.
CATSRDGLADGYTF
TGTGCCACCAGCCGGGACGGCCTCGCGGATGGCTACACCTTC
>TRBV7-2|TRBJ2-7|many|.
CASSPPPSGRSSYEQYF
TGTGCCAGCAGCCCCCCGCCGTCAGGTCGGAGCTCCTACGAGCAGTACTTC
>TRBV28|TRBJ2-7|many|TRBD1
CASRSWTYGGTGDEQYF
TGTGCCAGCAGATCTTGGACCTATGGAGGGACAGGGGACGAGCAGTACTTC
>TRBV9|TRBJ2-3|.|.
CASSVGIATDTQYF
TGTGCCAGCAGCGTCGGGATTGCCACAGATACGCAGTATTTT
>TRBV6-2/TRBV6-3|TRBJ2-3|.|.
CASSSRQMIGEFGDTQYF
TGTGCCAGCAGTTCGCGGCAGATGATCGGGGAGTTTGGGGATACGCAGTATTTT
>TRBV20-1|TRBJ2-1|few|.
CSATLDGGVNNEQFF
TGCAGTGCTACCTTAGATGGGGGAGTTAACAATGAGCAGTTCTTC
>TRBV27|TRBJ2-6|few|TRBD1
CASSLNLGQGFSGANVLTF
TGTGCCAGCAGTTTAAATCTGGGACAGGGCTTCTCTGGGGCCAACGTCCTGACTTTC
>TRBV6-5|TRBJ1-3|.|.
CASSRGDPGNTIYF
TGTGCCAGCAGTCGAGGGGACCCTGGAAACACCATATATTTT
>TRBV30|TRBJ1-6|few|TRBD1
CAWSVGTANSPLHF
TGTGCCTGGAGTGTAGGGACAGCTAATTCACCCCTCCACTTT